This entry lists 12 T cell receptor beta chains sequenced from one sample in a study of Graves' ophthalmopathy and Graves' hyperthyroidism. RNA transcripts served as template for amplifying TCR beta CDR3 sequences. HTBI-primed RT-PCR formed the first round, and a multiplex PCR formed the second. Each CDR3 protein gets one entry after TCRdb re-called the multiplex PCR reads with MiXCR. The sample comprises about 210,000 distinct CDR3 sequences, approximately 28% of which are singletons, and about 8.2% rests with the top ten. Sequenced: peripheral blood. Receptors originate from a man aged 50 to 60 with Graves' ophthalmopathy.

The CDR3 here is CASSDFGVSGNTIYF. CDR3 DNA: TGTGCCAGCAGTGATTTCGGGGTCTCTGGAAACACCATATATTTT. This chain joins TRBV6-1 and TRBJ1-3, with D unclear. The V end lost 3 bases, the J end lost 0 bases, and 9 bases lay between the germline ends. In germline, CDR1 is MNHNS, CDR2 SASEGT. This CDR3 has 15 amino acids.

This clonotype was seen many times. The J gene is TRBJ1-1, the V gene TRBV6-5, with 7 nucleotides matching TRBD1. With 6 bases clipped from V and 1 base from J, the junction kept 5 bases outside the gene matches. The CDR3 is 14 residues long. The V gene's germline CDR1 is MNHEY and CDR2 SVGAGI. The CDR3 DNA reads as TGTGCCAGCAGACAGGGGCTCGGGAACACTGAAGCTTTCTTT. It specifies CASRQGLGNTEAFF.

This clonotype showed up many times. The chain combines TRBV5-1 with TRBJ2-3; D not certain. This CDR3 spans 14 amino acids. The germline V gene has CDR1 SGHRS and CDR2 YFSETQ. The ends were cut back, 0 bases at V and 5 bases at J, with 10 bases in the middle. The CDR3 coding sequence is TGCGCCAGCAGCTTGGCGGCCTTGGGAGATACGCAGTATTTT. Translation: CASSLAALGDTQYF.

This clonotype was recorded many times. The chain joins TRBV12-3 or TRBV12-4 to TRBJ1-2, with a tentative D call TRBD1 (5 bases). V was pared by 6 bases and J by 2 bases, with 10 bases between. This CDR3 has 13 amino acids. CDR3 sequence reads: CASRTGDNYGYTF. The CDR3 coding sequence is TGTGCCAGCAGGACCGGGGACAACTATGGCTACACCTTC.

There are many counts of this clonotype. The genes are TRBV28 and TRBJ2-5; D gene uncertain. There are 14 residues in the CDR3. Trimming stripped 0 bases from V and 4 bases from J, with 9 bases between. The V gene's germline CDR1 is MDHEN and CDR2 SYDVKM. In DNA form, the CDR3 reads TGTGCCAGCAGTTTATGGGACCAACGAGAGACCCAGTACTTC. Its protein is CASSLWDQRETQYF.

This clonotype is deemed medium-sized. V usage is TRBV6-2 or TRBV6-3 and J usage is TRBJ1-2; D not resolved. The V gene lost 8 bases and the J gene lost 2 bases, with 24 bases spanning the gap. Germline CDR1 reads MNHEY; CDR2 reads SVGEGT. The CDR3 spans 17 residues. CDR3 sequence reads: CASLRAETDRRNYGYTF. The CDR3 DNA is TGTGCCAGCCTACGGGCGGAAACGGACCGTCGAAACTATGGCTACACCTTC.

This clonotype has at least ten counts. The V and J genes are TRBV20-1 and TRBJ1-5, with D perhaps TRBD1 (6 bases). The length of the CDR3 is 14 residues. V lost 3 bases and J 2 bases, leaving 11 bases between the germline ends. Germline CDR1 and CDR2: DFQATT and SNEGSKA (reference sequence). As DNA, the CDR3 is TGCAGTGCTAGTACGGGGGCCGGCAATCAGCCCCAGCATTTT. Translated: CSASTGAGNQPQHF.

This clonotype has at least ten counts. V usage is TRBV6-5 and J usage is TRBJ1-2; 11 nucleotides agree with TRBD1. This CDR3 has 15 amino acids. CDR1 MNHEY and CDR2 SVGAGI come from the germline V gene. Trimming removed 1 base from V and 3 bases from J; junction bases left unmatched: 1. DNA of the CDR3: TGTGCCAGCAGTTACTTGGACAGGGGGCACTATGGCTACACCTTC. It is translated as CASSYLDRGHYGYTF.

The chain recombines TRBV25-1 with TRBJ1-1; perhaps TRBD1 as D (5 bases). This CDR3 region has 14 residues. The germline V and J ends were trimmed by 0 bases and 1 base, with 6 bases remaining between them. CDR1 MGHDK and CDR2 SYGVNS come from the germline V gene. The CDR3 region has the DNA TGTGCCAGCAGTGAATACAGGGCGAACACTGAAGCTTTCTTT. It is translated as CASSEYRANTEAFF.

This clonotype was counted many times. The chain has TRBV28 and TRBJ2-7; D is ambiguous. Trimming removed 6 bases at V and 5 bases at J, with 5 bases between. Germline values: CDR1 MDHEN, CDR2 SYDVKM. The CDR3 sequence is 10 residues long. The DNA of the CDR3 is TGTGCCAGCAGCCTCCACGAGCAGTACTTC. Translation gives CASSLHEQYF.

This clonotype was detected a few times. V gene TRBV12-3 or TRBV12-4 combines with J gene TRBJ2-5, with 9 bases matching TRBD2. The CDR3 is 14 amino acids. Trimming at V came to 4 bases and at J to 4 bases, leaving 4 bases not matched to a gene. Here the CDR3 reads CASSSAGGSETQYF. The CDR3 DNA follows: TGTGCCAGCAGTTCCGCGGGAGGGTCAGAGACCCAGTACTTC.

This clonotype was seen repeatedly, ten times or more. The chain has TRBV29-1 and TRBJ1-1, with 11 bases matching TRBD1. The CDR3 consists of 14 residues. V lost 8 bases to trimming and J lost 3 bases; unmatched junction nucleotides: 8. Per the germline V gene, CDR1 is SQVTM and CDR2 is ANQGSEA. The CDR3 is CSSWTGGRDTEAFF. In DNA, the CDR3 is TGCAGCTCGTGGACAGGGGGCAGGGACACTGAAGCTTTCTTT.